A selection of T cell receptor beta chains follows, all from one sample in a study of glioma-infiltrating T cells after dendritic cell vaccination. The repertoire was sequenced with immunoSEQ multiplex PCR; TCRdb's copy has only in-frame clones and lacks some. The sample records just over 95,000 clones, roughly three quarters being singletons. Specimen: blood, collected before dendritic cell vaccination. These receptors were taken from a human donor with glioblastoma. Both conserved end residues are part of each CDR3. The D gene is left open where the match is weak. Expanded clones get a size class; other rows say once, few or many, or leave the size out.

D: TRBD1; V: TRBV7-6; size: NA; J: TRBJ2-7; DNA: TGTGCCAGCAGCGCGGCCGGGACAGGGCTCGAGCAGTACTTC; CDR3: CASSAAGTGLEQYF
D: TRBD1; V: TRBV5-1; size: once; J: TRBJ2-7; DNA: TGCGCCAGCAGCTTGGTGGGACAGGTACCACCGCAGAGCGAGCAGTACTTC; CDR3: CASSLVGQVPPQSEQYF
D: NA; V: TRBV7-2; size: NA; J: TRBJ2-2; DNA: TGTGCCAGCAGCTTTAGACTCTCCGGGGAGCTGTTTTTT; CDR3: CASSFRLSGELFF
D: NA; V: TRBV18; size: NA; J: TRBJ2-2; DNA: TGTGCCAGCTCCTGGACAGCCACCACGAACACCGGGGAGCTGTTTTTT; CDR3: CASSWTATTNTGELFF
D: NA; V: TRBV7-9; size: NA; J: TRBJ2-5; DNA: TGTGCCAGCAACCAATTGCCCTTTGGGGGGGGGCCCCAAGAGACCCAGTACTTC; CDR3: CASNQLPFGGGPQETQYF
D: TRBD2; V: TRBV7-2; size: NA; J: TRBJ2-1; DNA: TGTGCCAGCAGCTTAGCGAGTAGCGGGTTTAGCTCCTACAATGAGCAGTTCTTC; CDR3: CASSLASSGFSSYNEQFF
D: NA; V: TRBV7-6; size: NA; J: TRBJ2-1; DNA: TGTGCCAGCAGCTCCGACTACGGGGTCAATGAGCAGTTCTTC; CDR3: CASSSDYGVNEQFF
D: TRBD1; V: TRBV6-6; size: NA; J: TRBJ1-1; DNA: TGTGCCAGCAGTCCTCAGGGGGACACTGAAGCTTTCTTT; CDR3: CASSPQGDTEAFF
D: TRBD2; V: TRBV5-6; size: NA; J: TRBJ2-1; DNA: TGTGCCAGCAGCTTCGGGCTTACTAGCGGGGTCTACAATGAGCAGTTCTTC; CDR3: CASSFGLTSGVYNEQFF
D: NA; V: TRBV7-3; size: few; J: TRBJ2-1; DNA: TGTGCCAGCAGCGTGACAACTTACAATGAGCAGTTCTTC; CDR3: CASSVTTYNEQFF
D: NA; V: TRBV7-7; size: NA; J: TRBJ1-2; DNA: TGTGCTAGCACCCCGCGGGGGCCGGACTATGGCTACACCTTC; CDR3: CASTPRGPDYGYTF
D: NA; V: TRBV6-5; size: NA; J: TRBJ2-7; DNA: TGTGCCAGCACCCTTAGGACAGATTCCTACGAGCAGTACTTC; CDR3: CASTLRTDSYEQYF
D: NA; V: TRBV27; size: NA; J: TRBJ1-2; DNA: TGTGCCAGCAGCTCAAACGGGTATGGTGGCTACACCTTC; CDR3: CASSSNGYGGYTF
D: NA; V: TRBV6-1; size: NA; J: TRBJ1-1; DNA: TGTGCCAGCAGTGAATACGACAAGCCGAACACTGAAGCTTTCTTT; CDR3: CASSEYDKPNTEAFF
D: NA; V: TRBV18; size: NA; J: TRBJ1-1; DNA: TGTGCCAGCTCCCTCAGCGGGGGAGAAGCTTTCTTT; CDR3: CASSLSGGEAFF
D: NA; V: TRBV6-1; size: NA; J: TRBJ1-5; DNA: TGTGCCAGCACAGGCCGGAGCAATCAGCCCCAGCATTTT; CDR3: CASTGRSNQPQHF
D: NA; V: TRBV13; size: NA; J: TRBJ1-6; DNA: TGTGCCAGCAGCTTACTAGTGGGGGGCTATAATTCACCCCTCCACTTT; CDR3: CASSLLVGGYNSPLHF
D: NA; V: TRBV9; size: NA; J: TRBJ2-1; DNA: TGTGCCAGCAGCCCCCGCGGGAGAGGGGGGAATGAGCAGTTCTTC; CDR3: CASSPRGRGGNEQFF
D: NA; V: TRBV29-1; size: NA; J: TRBJ1-4; DNA: TGCAGCGTGACTATGACAAGCGCTAATGAAAAACTGTTTTTT; CDR3: CSVTMTSANEKLFF
D: NA; V: TRBV29-1; size: few; J: TRBJ2-3; DNA: TGCAGCGTCACAGGGCGGATTAGCACAGATACGCAGTATTTT; CDR3: CSVTGRISTDTQYF
D: NA; V: TRBV6-5; size: NA; J: TRBJ2-7; DNA: TGTGCCAGCACCCCCCCCGCTAGGGGTGGCGAGCAGTACTTC; CDR3: CASTPPARGGEQYF
D: NA; V: TRBV5-1; size: NA; J: TRBJ1-4; DNA: TGCGCCAGCCGTCTGGGCGGGGGAGGAACTAATGAAAAACTGTTTTTT; CDR3: CASRLGGGGTNEKLFF
D: NA; V: TRBV19; size: NA; J: TRBJ1-1; DNA: TGTGCCAGTAGTATGGAGGGTGGGGCTCGGACTGAAGCTTTCTTT; CDR3: CASSMEGGARTEAFF
D: TRBD1; V: TRBV28; size: NA; J: TRBJ1-4; DNA: TGTGCCAGCACCAAGGACAGGGTCGAAAAACTGTTTTTT; CDR3: CASTKDRVEKLFF
D: TRBD1; V: TRBV5-4; size: NA; J: TRBJ2-7; DNA: TGTGCCAGCAGCGACCCTGGACAGGGGCGTTACGAGCAGTACTTC; CDR3: CASSDPGQGRYEQYF
D: NA; V: TRBV27; size: NA; J: TRBJ2-2; DNA: TGTGCCAGCAGTTTTCGGTTGAACACCGGGGAGCTGTTTTTT; CDR3: CASSFRLNTGELFF
D: NA; V: TRBV10-3; size: NA; J: TRBJ2-1; DNA: TGTGCCATCAGTGAGCGGTCCGATGAGCAGTTCTTC; CDR3: CAISERSDEQFF
D: TRBD1; V: TRBV2; size: NA; J: TRBJ1-1; DNA: TGTGCCAGCAGTGAATACTTTTGGGACAGGGGTTTGAACACTGAAGCTTTCTTT; CDR3: CASSEYFWDRGLNTEAFF
D: TRBD1; V: TRBV5-5; size: NA; J: TRBJ1-1; DNA: TGTGCCAGCAGCAGACAGGGTGTCGCTGAAGCTTTCTTT; CDR3: CASSRQGVAEAFF